The clone carrying this T cell receptor (beta chain) is a singleton in its sample. Its matching antigen is unknown. This sample stems from a study of cytomegalovirus exposure and HLA in healthy donors. Across the whole study: There were 88 million or so unique TCRs (from HLA-typed donors) in an early data release.

Study findings and constraints: A later analysis appeared to link common viral pathogens to several of the most significant clusters. Compared with the roughly 700-donor mean, an Asian-associated ancestry cluster reportedly had fewer N-insertions, according to a later analysis.

13 Jbeta primers and 60 Vbeta primers were used for the PCR. The table came from immunoSEQ multiplex PCR; TCRdb's copy has only in-frame clones and leaves some out. The sample includes some 140,000 clones, over 50% of them seen just once. The CDR3 runs 22 residues. V lost 2 bases and J lost 0; bases outside the gene matches: 17. Sequenced sample: PBMCs. The clonotype comes from a human donor in good health. The gene calls are TRBV23-1 and TRBJ2-3; 13 bases line up with TRBD2. TRBV23-1 is an ORF, and what it does is uncertain. The CDR3 here is CASSQPGLAGATTHKSTDTQYF. The CDR3, as DNA: TGCGCCAGCAGTCAACCCGGACTAGCGGGAGCTACGACACATAAAAGCACAGATACGCAGTATTTT.